This entry concerns a single T cell receptor (beta chain). TCRdb re-called the PCR reads through MiXCR, storing one row per CDR3 protein. The table includes some 90,000 distinct CDR3 sequences, roughly half detected once. This entry belongs to a study of CDR3 diversity in severe acne. This CDR3 comprises 16 residues. Germline V gives CDR1 SGHVS, CDR2 FQNEAQ. After removal of 5 bases from V and 3 bases from J, the junction contained 11 bases not matched to a gene. The TCR originated in a male donor in good health, serving as a control. The sequenced sample was blood. The chain recombines TRBV7-8 with TRBJ2-7, with 9 bases matching TRBD1. CDR3: CASSHFGQGRIYEQYF. The CDR3 coding sequence is TGTGCCAGCAGCCATTTCGGACAGGGGCGGATCTACGAGCAGTACTTC.